The present entry profiles one TCR beta chain with its context. This sample was taken from a study of low-dose radiotherapy and immunotherapy resistance in tumors. Study background: Aspirin was taken orally at 300 mg daily by patients, and this continued for four cycles from cycle 1 day 1.

This CDR3 has 15 residues. V was clipped by 2 bases and J by 2 bases, with 10 bases between them. The germline CDR1 and CDR2 sequences are KGHSH and LQKENI. With TRAV- and TRBV-specific primers, first-strand cDNA was made, covering the alpha and beta chains. It was with a constant-region primer and a V-primer adapter that TCRs were amplified over approximately 18 PCR cycles. In TCRdb, the reads were re-called with MiXCR into one record per CDR3 protein. The repertoire holds roughly 16,000 distinct CDR3 sequences, with 70% as singletons. This TCR was sampled from a human donor with advanced metastatic prostate, ovarian, gallbladder or colorectal cancer (not recorded which). This table probably holds off-target reads from a library built for another chain. The V call is TRBV18, the J call TRBJ1-5, with D perhaps matching TRBD1 (6 bases). CDR3 amino acids: CASSPTGNGNQPQHF. Written as DNA, the CDR3 is TGTGCCAGCTCACCAACAGGGAATGGCAATCAGCCCCAGCATTTT.